The 10 T cell receptor beta chains reported below all come from one sample, sequenced in a study of a mutant IDH1 vaccine in newly diagnosed glioma. Generated by immunoSEQ multiplex PCR, the TCRdb table keeps only in-frame clones and is missing some. Here the sample spans 50,000 to 65,000 clones, approximately 87% being singletons. The antigens these receptors bind are not known. Time point specified: week 35, safety follow-up. In the vaccine, a single dose held 300 ug of the mutant IDH1 20-mer peptide, along with topical imiquimod. The specimen was PBMCs, collected from a glioma patient whose treatment included an IDH1 peptide vaccine. The receptors shown here come from a man between 40 and 49 years old with glioma.

The chain joins TRBV7-2 to TRBJ2-7; 7 positions agree with TRBD2. The V gene's germline CDR1 is SGHTA and CDR2 FQGNSA. The CDR3 is 14 residues long. V lost 3 bases, J lost 7 bases, and 9 bases stayed unmatched. The chain's CDR3 is CASSLGGLLVEQYF. The CDR3 coding sequence is TGTGCCAGCAGCTTGGGGGGACTACTTGTAGAGCAGTACTTC.

This clone showed up just once. The V gene is TRBV5-1, the J gene TRBJ2-2; D may be TRBD2 (6 bases). From germline, CDR1 is SGHRS and CDR2 YFSETQ. V lost 0 bases to trimming and J lost 3 bases, with 15 bases between them. This CDR3 region has 17 residues. CDR3 sequence reads: CASSLAGLGSDTGELFF. CDR3 DNA sequence: TGCGCCAGCAGCTTGGCCGGACTCGGGAGCGACACCGGGGAGCTGTTTTTT.

The chain couples TRBV7-3 to TRBJ2-1, with D tentatively TRBD1 (5 bases). The V gene lost 1 base and the J gene lost 6 bases, with 13 bases spanning the gap. Germline CDR1 reads SGHTA; CDR2 reads FQGTGA. The CDR3 contains 15 residues. CDR3 nucleotide sequence: TGTGCCAGCAGCTTAATACCCGACCAGGGCAATGAGCAGTTCTTC. Its translation: CASSLIPDQGNEQFF.

The chain uses TRBV6-5 and TRBJ2-1, with 7 bases that match TRBD2. From germline, CDR1 is MNHEY and CDR2 SVGAGI. Trimming took 4 bases from V and 0 from J; bases not matched to a gene: 3. The CDR3 has 15 residues. CDR3 bases: TGTGCCAGCAGTTCCTTAGCGGGCTCCTACAATGAGCAGTTCTTC. Its protein product is CASSSLAGSYNEQFF.

This chain connects TRBV7-2 to TRBJ1-4, with unresolved D. Trimming took 5 bases from V and 6 from J, leaving 7 bases between them. The CDR3 is 12 residues long. Germline CDR1 SGHTA, CDR2 FQGNSA. CDR3: CASSTMDEKLFF. CDR3 sequence (DNA): TGTGCCAGCAGCACGATGGATGAAAAACTGTTTTTT.

The gene calls are TRBV4-3 and TRBJ2-7; perhaps D is TRBD1 or TRBD2 (7 bases each). V lost 3 bases and J lost 5, with 17 bases in between. The CDR3 totals 15 residues. Per germline, CDR1 LGHNA and CDR2 YSLEER. DNA of the CDR3: TGCGCCAGCAGCCAGGGAGGGGGCTTCACGGACGAGCAGTACTTC. It is translated as CASSQGGGFTDEQYF.

The genes are TRBV7-2 and TRBJ1-1; 7 bases are shared with TRBD1. V lost 2 bases, J lost 4 bases, and 4 bases stayed unmatched. Germline CDR1 SGHTA, CDR2 FQGNSA. The CDR3 has 14 residues. The CDR3 protein is CASSLTRGATEAFF. In nucleotides, the CDR3 is TGTGCCAGCAGCTTAACCAGGGGGGCCACTGAAGCTTTCTTT.

This clone was observed once. The V gene is TRBV7-8, the J gene TRBJ2-7, with TRBD2 identical over 8 bases. The V and J ends lost 5 bases and 5 bases, in that order; junction bases with no gene match: 14. This CDR3 contains 16 residues. CDR1 and CDR2 (germline): SGHVS, FQNEAQ. The CDR3 reads CASSRADGLAIHEQYF. The CDR3 bases are TGTGCCAGCAGCCGAGCGGACGGACTAGCCATCCACGAGCAGTACTTC.

The genes are TRBV5-4 and TRBJ1-1, with 7 positions matching TRBD1. In germline, CDR1 is SGHNT, CDR2 YYREEE (reference sequence). With V trimmed by 2 bases and J by 2 bases, 3 bases remained unmatched. The CDR3 length is 14 residues. CDR3 bases: TGTGCCAGCAGCTTCGGGACAGAAAACACTGAAGCTTTCTTT. Residues: CASSFGTENTEAFF.

This clone was found once. The junction and the germline gene differ at one end; a read error may be behind it. The chain uses TRBV7-7 and TRBJ2-3; D not resolved. The germline gives CDR1 SSHAT, CDR2 FNYEAQ (reference sequence). The CDR3 length is 15 residues. CDR3 in amino acids: CASSPRGGSTDTQYF. CDR3 sequence (DNA): TGTGCTAGCAGCCCCCGCGGCGGCTCCACAGATACGCAGTATTTT.